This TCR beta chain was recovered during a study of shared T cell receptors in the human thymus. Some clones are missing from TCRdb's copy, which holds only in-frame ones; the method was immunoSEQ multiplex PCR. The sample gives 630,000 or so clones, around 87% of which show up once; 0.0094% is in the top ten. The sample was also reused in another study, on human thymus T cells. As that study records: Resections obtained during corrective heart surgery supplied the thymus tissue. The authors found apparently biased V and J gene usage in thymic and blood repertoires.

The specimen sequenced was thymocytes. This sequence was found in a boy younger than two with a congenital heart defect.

Here the CDR3 DNA reads TGTGCCAGCAGCTTAAGGCAGACAGGGGAGGAAGGCTACACCTTC. This sequence encodes CASSLRQTGEEGYTF. The chain joins TRBV7-2 to TRBJ1-2; 8 bases are a match to TRBD1. V shed 2 bases, J shed 8 bases, and the junction held 10 bases outside the gene matches. From germline, CDR1 is SGHTA and CDR2 FQGNSA. This CDR3 is built from 15 residues.